Each of the 2 T cell receptor beta chains below was sequenced from the same sample in a study of naive and memory T cell subsets. Ligated cDNA underwent four rounds of PCR with nested alpha and beta constant region primers and SP2. TCRdb re-called the UMI-ligation and nested PCR reads through MiXCR, storing one row per CDR3 protein. The table records about 37,000 distinct CDR3 sequences, 9.5% to 12% of them present only once. As to treatment: skin biopsy from PPD injection site in Mantoux-positive individual. The library had UMIs added by 3' ligation of an oligonucleotide to TCR cDNA. Here the sequenced sample was skin, taken from a tuberculin skin test site. These receptors originate from an adult in good health.

The V gene is TRBV4-1, the J gene TRBJ1-1; no clear D gene. The CDR3 is 14 residues long. Germline assignment: CDR1 MGHRA and CDR2 YSYEKL. Trimming cost V 5 bases and J 0 bases, with 10 bases left between them. The chain's CDR3 is CASSSGSMNTEAFF. The CDR3 DNA sequence: TGCGCCAGCAGCTCAGGAAGTATGAACACTGAAGCTTTCTTT.

This clonotype appeared many times. The rearrangement uses TRBV28 and TRBJ2-5, with TRBD2 matching over 9 bases. V lost 11 bases and J lost 0; bases outside the gene matches: 7. The V gene's germline CDR1 is MDHEN and CDR2 SYDVKM. The CDR3 sequence is 14 residues long. The CDR3: CAAAGGPNQETQYF. The DNA for the CDR3 is TGTGCCGCGGCGGGAGGGCCCAACCAAGAGACCCAGTACTTC.